The 5 T cell receptor beta chains below come from one sample, sequenced in a study of T cells in Graves' hyperthyroidism and ophthalmopathy. Amplification of TCR beta CDR3 regions used RNA as the template. A set of HTBI primers served as the primers for a first-round RT-PCR of the TCR CDR3. Via MiXCR, TCRdb re-called the multiplex PCR reads, giving one row per CDR3 protein. Of under 400,000 distinct CDR3 sequences listed, about 25% are singletons. The material sequenced was blood. The receptors were sampled from a man aged 45-60 years with Graves' hyperthyroidism.

This clonotype was detected a few times. The rearrangement links TRBV7-2 to TRBJ2-1, with D perhaps matching TRBD1 or TRBD2 (6 bases each). This CDR3 is built from 15 residues. In germline, CDR1 is SGHTA, CDR2 FQGNSA. The ends were cut back, 1 base at V and 9 bases at J, with 16 bases in the middle. CDR3 sequence (DNA): TGTGCCAGCAGCTTAGTGGGGGCTAGCGACGGTGAGCAGTTCTTC. It codes for CASSLVGASDGEQFF. Using reference TRBV7-2 and TRBJ2-1 for the parts outside the CDR3, the full variable domain is GAGVSQSPSNKVTEKGKDVELRCDPISGHTALYWYRQSLGQGLEFLIYFQGNSAPDKSGLPSDRFSAERTGGSVSTLTIQRTQQEDSAVYLCASSLVGASDGEQFFGPGTRLTVL.

This chain joins TRBV12-3 or TRBV12-4 and TRBJ2-3, with D unresolved. V was cut by 2 bases and J by 8 bases, with 14 bases left in between. This CDR3 has 14 residues. CDR3 sequence: CASSLLPGDITQYF. The CDR3 DNA reads as TGTGCCAGCAGTTTACTCCCTGGCGATATTACGCAGTATTTT.

V gene TRBV5-1 combines with J gene TRBJ2-1; the match to TRBD2 covers 13 bases. V lost 4 bases to trimming and J lost 13 bases; unmatched junction nucleotides: 5. Germline values: CDR1 SGHRS, CDR2 YFSETQ. The CDR3 is 13 residues long. The CDR3 nucleotides are TGCGCCAGCAGCGCGGGGACTAGCGGGACCCAGTTCTTC. Its protein is CASSAGTSGTQFF.

This clonotype was found a few times. The DNA of the CDR3 is TGTGCCAGCAGTTACTCAGGGCATGGCTACACCTTC. Its protein product is CASSYSGHGYTF. V is TRBV6-6 and J is TRBJ1-2; D call uncertain. V gave up 0 bases and J gave up 6 bases, with 5 bases separating them. The CDR3 covers 12 residues. Germline values: CDR1 MNHNY, CDR2 SVGAGI (reference sequence).

Here the CDR3 DNA reads TGTGCCAGCAGCTTCCAGGGTTCCGTCACAGATACGCAGTATTTT. Its protein is CASSFQGSVTDTQYF. This rearrangement joins TRBV7-9 to TRBJ2-3; D is possibly TRBD1 (5 bases). Trimming pared 3 bases from V and 2 bases from J, leaving 12 bases between. The CDR3 extends over 15 amino acids. Germline-derived CDR1 and CDR2 are SEHNR and FQNEAQ (reference sequence).